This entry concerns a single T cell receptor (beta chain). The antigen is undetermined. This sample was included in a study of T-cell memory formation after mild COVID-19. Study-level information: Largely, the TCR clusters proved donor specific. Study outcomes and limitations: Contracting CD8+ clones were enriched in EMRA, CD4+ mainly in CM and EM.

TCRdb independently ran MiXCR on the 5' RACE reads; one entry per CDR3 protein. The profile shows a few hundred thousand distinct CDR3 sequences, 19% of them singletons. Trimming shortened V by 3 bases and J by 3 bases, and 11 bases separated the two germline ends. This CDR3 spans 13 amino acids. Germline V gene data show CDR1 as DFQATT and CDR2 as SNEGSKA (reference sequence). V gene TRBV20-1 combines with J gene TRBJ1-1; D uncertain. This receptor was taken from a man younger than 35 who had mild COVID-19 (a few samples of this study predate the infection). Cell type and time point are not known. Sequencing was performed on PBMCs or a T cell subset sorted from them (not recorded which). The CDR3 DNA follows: TGCAGTGCTAGGTGGGCATTGGACACTGAAGCTTTCTTT. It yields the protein CSARWALDTEAFF.